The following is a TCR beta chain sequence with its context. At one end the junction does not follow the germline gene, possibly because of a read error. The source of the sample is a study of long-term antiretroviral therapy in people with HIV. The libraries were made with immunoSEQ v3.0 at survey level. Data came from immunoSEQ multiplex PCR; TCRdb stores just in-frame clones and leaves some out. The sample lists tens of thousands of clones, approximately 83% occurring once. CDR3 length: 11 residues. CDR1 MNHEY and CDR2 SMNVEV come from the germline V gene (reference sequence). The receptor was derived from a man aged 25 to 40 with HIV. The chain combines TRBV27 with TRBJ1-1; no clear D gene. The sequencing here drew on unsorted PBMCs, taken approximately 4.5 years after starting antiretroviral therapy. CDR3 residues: CGVGRDTEAFF. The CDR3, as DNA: TGCGGAGTAGGGAGGGACACTGAAGCTTTCTTT.